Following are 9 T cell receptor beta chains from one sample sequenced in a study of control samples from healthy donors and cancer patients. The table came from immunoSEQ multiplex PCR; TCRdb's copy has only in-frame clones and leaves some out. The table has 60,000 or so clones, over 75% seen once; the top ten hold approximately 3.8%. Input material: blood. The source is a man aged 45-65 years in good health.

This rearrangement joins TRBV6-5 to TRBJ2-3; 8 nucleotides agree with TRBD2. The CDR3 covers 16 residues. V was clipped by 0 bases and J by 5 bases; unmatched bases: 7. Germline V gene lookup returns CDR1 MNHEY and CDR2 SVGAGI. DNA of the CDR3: TGTGCCAGCAGTTACTCGAAAACTAGCGGACTAGATACGCAGTATTTT. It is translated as CASSYSKTSGLDTQYF.

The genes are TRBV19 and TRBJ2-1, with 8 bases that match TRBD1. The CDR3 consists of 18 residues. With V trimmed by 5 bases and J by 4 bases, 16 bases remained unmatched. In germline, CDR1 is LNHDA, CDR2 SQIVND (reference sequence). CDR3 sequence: CASSLGTGGYGGYNEQFF. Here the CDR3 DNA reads TGTGCCAGTAGTCTCGGGACAGGAGGCTACGGAGGGTACAATGAGCAGTTCTTC. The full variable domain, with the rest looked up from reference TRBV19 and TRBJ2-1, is DGGITQSPKYLFRKEGQNVTLSCEQNLNHDAMYWYRQDPGQGLRLIYYSQIVNDFQKGDIAEGYSVSREKKESFPLTVTSAQKNPTAFYLCASSLGTGGYGGYNEQFFGPGTRLTVL.

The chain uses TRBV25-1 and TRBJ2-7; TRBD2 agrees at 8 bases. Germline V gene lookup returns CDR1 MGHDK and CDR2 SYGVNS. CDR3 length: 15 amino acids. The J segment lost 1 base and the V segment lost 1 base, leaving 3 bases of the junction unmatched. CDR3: CASSESVAGSYEQYF. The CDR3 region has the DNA TGTGCCAGCAGTGAATCAGTAGCGGGATCCTACGAGCAGTACTTC.

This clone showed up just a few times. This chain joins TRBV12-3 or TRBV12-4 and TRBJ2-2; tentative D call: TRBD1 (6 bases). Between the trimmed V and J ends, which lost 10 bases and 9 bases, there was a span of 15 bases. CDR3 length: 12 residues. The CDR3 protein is CATRTARRELFF. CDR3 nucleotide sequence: TGTGCCACCAGGACAGCTAGACGGGAGCTGTTTTTT.

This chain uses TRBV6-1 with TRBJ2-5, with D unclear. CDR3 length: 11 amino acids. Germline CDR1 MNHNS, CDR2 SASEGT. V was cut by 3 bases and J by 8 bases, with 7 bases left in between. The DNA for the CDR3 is TGTGCCAGCAGTGAGACGGAAACCCAGTACTTC. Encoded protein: CASSETETQYF.

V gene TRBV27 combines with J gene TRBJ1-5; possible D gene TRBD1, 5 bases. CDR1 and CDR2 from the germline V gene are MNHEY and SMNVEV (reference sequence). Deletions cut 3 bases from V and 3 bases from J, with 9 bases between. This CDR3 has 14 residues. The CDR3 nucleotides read TGTGCCAGCAGTTTGGGACTGTTCAATCAGCCCCAGCATTTT. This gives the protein CASSLGLFNQPQHF.

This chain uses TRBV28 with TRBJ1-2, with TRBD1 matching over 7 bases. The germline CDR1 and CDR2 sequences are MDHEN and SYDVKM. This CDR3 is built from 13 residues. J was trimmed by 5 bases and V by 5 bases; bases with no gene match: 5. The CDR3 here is CASSPGQSYGYTF. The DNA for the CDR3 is TGTGCCAGCAGTCCGGGACAGTCTTATGGCTACACCTTC.

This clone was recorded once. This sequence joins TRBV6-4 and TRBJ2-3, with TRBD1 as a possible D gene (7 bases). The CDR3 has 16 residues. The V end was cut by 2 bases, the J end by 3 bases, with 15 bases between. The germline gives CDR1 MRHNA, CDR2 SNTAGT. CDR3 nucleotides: TGTGCCAGCAGTGACCCCAGGGGGGTTGGGACAGATACGCAGTATTTT. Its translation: CASSDPRGVGTDTQYF.

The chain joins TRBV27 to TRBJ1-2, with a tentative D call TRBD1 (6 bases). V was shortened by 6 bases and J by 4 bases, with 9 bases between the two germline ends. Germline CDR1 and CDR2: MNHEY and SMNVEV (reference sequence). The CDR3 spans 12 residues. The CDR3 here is CASSAQGYGYTF. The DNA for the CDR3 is TGTGCCAGCAGCGCACAGGGCTATGGCTACACCTTC.